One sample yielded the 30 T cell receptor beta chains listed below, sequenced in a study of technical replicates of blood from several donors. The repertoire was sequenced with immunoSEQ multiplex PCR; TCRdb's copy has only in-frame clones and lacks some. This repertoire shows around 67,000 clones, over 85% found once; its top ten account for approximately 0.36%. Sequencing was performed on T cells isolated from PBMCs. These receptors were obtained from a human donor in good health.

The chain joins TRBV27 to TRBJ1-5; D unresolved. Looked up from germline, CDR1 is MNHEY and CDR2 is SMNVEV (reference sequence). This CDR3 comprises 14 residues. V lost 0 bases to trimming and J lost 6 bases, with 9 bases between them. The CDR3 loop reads CASSLSAGAQPQHF. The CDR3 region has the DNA TGTGCCAGCAGTTTATCAGCGGGAGCTCAGCCCCAGCATTTT.

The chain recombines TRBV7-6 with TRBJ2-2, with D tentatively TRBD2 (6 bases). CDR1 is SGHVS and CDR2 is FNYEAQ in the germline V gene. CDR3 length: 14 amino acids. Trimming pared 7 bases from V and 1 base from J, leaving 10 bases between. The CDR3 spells CASTGGVNTGELFF. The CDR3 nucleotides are TGTGCCAGCACGGGCGGGGTGAACACCGGGGAGCTGTTTTTT.

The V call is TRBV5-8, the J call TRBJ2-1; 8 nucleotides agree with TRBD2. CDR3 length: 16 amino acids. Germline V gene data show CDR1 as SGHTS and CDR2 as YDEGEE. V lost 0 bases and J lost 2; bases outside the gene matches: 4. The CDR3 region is CASSLVLAGPYNEQFF. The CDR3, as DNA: TGTGCCAGCAGCTTGGTCCTAGCGGGTCCCTACAATGAGCAGTTCTTC. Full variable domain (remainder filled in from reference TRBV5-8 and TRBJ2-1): EAGVTQSPTHLIKTRGQQATLRCSPISGHTSVYWYQQALGLGLQFLLWYDEGEERNRGNFPPRFSGRQFPNYSSELNVNALELEDSALYLCASSLVLAGPYNEQFFGPGTRLTVL.

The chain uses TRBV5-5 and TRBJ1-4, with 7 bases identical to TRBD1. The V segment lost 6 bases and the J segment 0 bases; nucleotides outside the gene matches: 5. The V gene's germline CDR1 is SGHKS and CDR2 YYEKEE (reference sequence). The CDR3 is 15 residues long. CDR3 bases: TGTGCCAGCAACCGACAGGGCACAACTAATGAAAAACTGTTTTTT. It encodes CASNRQGTTNEKLFF.

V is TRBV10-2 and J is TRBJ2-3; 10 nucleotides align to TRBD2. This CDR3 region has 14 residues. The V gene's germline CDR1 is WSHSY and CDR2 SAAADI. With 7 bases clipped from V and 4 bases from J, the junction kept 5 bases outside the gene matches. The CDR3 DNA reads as TGCGCCAGCACCTTAGCGGGGGGATCAGATACGCAGTATTTT. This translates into CASTLAGGSDTQYF.

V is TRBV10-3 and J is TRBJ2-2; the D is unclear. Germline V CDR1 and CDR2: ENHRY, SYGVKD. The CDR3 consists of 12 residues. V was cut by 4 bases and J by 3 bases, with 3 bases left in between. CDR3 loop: CAISGDTGELFF. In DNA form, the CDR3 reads TGTGCCATCAGTGGCGACACCGGGGAGCTGTTTTTT.

The CDR3 region is CASSLALRGNTEAFF. The CDR3 nucleotides read TGTGCCAGCAGCTTAGCGCTAAGGGGGAACACTGAAGCTTTCTTT. The V and J genes are TRBV7-9 and TRBJ1-1, with D possibly TRBD1 on 5 matching bases. Per germline, CDR1 SEHNR and CDR2 FQNEAQ (reference sequence). Trimming left V 0 bases short and J 1 base short, with 9 bases between. There are 15 residues in the CDR3.

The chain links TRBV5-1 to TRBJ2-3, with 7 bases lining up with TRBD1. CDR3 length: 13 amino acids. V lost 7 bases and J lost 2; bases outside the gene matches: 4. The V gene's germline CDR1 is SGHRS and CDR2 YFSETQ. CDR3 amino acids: CASGDRITDTQYF. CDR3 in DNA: TGCGCCAGCGGGGACAGAATCACAGATACGCAGTATTTT.

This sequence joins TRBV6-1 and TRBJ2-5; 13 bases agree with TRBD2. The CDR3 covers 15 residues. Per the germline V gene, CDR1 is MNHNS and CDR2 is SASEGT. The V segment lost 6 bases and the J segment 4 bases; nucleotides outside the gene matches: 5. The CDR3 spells CASSRLAGGPETQYF. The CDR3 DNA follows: TGTGCCAGCAGCCGACTAGCGGGAGGACCAGAGACCCAGTACTTC.

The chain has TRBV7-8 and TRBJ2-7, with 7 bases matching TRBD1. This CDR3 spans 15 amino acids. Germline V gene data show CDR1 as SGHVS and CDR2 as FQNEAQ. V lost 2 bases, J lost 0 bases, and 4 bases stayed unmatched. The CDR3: CASSLNRDSSYEQYF. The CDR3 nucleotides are TGTGCCAGCAGCTTAAACCGGGACAGCTCCTACGAGCAGTACTTC.

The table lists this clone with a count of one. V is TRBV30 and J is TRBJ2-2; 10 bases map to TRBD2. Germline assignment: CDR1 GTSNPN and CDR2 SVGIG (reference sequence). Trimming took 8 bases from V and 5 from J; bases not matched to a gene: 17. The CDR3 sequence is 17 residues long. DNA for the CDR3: TGTGCCCTGGATCTAGCGGGAGATCGAAAGTGGACCGGGGAGCTGTTTTTT. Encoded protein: CALDLAGDRKWTGELFF.

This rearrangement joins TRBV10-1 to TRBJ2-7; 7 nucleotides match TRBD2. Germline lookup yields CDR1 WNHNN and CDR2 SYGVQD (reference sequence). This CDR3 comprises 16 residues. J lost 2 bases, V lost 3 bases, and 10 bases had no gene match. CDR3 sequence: CASSEVRPGGPYEQYF. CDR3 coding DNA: TGCGCCAGCAGTGAAGTTCGTCCGGGGGGTCCCTACGAGCAGTACTTC.

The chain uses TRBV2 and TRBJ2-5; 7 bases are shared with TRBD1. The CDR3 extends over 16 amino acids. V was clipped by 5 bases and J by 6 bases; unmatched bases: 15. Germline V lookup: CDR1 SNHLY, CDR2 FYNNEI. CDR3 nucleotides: TGTGCCAGCAGTTTCCATGATCGACAGGGCGAAAAGACCCAGTACTTC. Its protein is CASSFHDRQGEKTQYF. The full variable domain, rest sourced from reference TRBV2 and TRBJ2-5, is EPEVTQTPSHQVTQMGQEVILRCVPISNHLYFYWYRQILGQKVEFLVSFYNNEISEKSEIFDDQFSVERPDGSNFTLKIRSTKLEDSAMYFCASSFHDRQGEKTQYFGPGTRLLVL.

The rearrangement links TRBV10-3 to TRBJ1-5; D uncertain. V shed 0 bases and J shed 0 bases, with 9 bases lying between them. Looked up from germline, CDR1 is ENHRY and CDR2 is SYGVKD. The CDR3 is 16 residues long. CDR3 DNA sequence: TGTGCCATCAGTGAGTCCCCAGGCAATAGCAATCAGCCCCAGCATTTT. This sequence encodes CAISESPGNSNQPQHF.

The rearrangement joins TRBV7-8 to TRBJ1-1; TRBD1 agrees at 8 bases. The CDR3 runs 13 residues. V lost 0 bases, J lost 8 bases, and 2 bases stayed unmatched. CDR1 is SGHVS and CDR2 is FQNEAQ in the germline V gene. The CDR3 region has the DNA TGTGCCAGCAGCTTAGCGTGGGACAGGGAAGCTTTCTTT. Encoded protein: CASSLAWDREAFF.

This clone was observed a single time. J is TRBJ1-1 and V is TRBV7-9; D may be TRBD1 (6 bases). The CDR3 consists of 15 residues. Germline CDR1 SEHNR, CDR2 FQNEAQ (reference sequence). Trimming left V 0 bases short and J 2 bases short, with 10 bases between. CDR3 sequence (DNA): TGTGCCAGCAGCTTAGCCGGGACAAGTAACACTGAAGCTTTCTTT. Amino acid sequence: CASSLAGTSNTEAFF.

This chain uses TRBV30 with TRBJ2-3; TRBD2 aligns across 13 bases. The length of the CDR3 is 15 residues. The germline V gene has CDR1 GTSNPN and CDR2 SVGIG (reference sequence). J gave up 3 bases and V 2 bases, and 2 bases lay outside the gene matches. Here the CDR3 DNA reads TGTGCCTGGAGTTGGACTAGCGGGAGTACAGATACGCAGTATTTT. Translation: CAWSWTSGSTDTQYF.

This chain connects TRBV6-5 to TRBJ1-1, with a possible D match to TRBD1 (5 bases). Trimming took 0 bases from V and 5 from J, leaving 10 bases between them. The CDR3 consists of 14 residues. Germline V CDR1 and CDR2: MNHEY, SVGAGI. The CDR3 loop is CASSYSGRGTEAFF. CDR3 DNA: TGTGCCAGCAGTTACTCAGGGAGGGGAACTGAAGCTTTCTTT.

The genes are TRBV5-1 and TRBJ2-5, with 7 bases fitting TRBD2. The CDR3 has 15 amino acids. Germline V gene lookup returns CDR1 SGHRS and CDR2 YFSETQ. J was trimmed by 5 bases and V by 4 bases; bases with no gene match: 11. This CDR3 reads CASSNAPGGEETQYF. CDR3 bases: TGCGCCAGCAGCAATGCACCGGGGGGTGAGGAGACCCAGTACTTC.

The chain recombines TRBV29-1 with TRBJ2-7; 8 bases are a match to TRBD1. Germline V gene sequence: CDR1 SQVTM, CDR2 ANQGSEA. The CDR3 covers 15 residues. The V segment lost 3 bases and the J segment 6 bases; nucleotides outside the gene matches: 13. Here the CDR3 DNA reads TGCAGCGTTGAGACCGACGGGACAGGTATGGGCGAGCAGTACTTC. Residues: CSVETDGTGMGEQYF.

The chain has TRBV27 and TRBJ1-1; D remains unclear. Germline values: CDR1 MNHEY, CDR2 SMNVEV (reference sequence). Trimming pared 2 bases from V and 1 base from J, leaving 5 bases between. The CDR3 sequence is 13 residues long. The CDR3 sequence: CASSLGQNTEAFF. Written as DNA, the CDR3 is TGTGCCAGCAGTTTAGGCCAGAACACTGAAGCTTTCTTT.

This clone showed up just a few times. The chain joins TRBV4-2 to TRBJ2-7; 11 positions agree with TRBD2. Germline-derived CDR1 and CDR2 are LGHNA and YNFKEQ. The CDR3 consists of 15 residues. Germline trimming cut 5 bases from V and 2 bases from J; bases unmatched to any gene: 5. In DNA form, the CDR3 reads TGTGCCAGCAGCACACGACTAGCGGGGCCCTACGAGCAGTACTTC. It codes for CASSTRLAGPYEQYF.

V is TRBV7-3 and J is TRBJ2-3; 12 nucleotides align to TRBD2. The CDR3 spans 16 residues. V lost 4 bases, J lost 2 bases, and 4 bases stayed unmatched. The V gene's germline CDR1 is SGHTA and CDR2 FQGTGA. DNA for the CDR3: TGTGCCAGCAGCTCGCGGACTAGCGGGACCACAGATACGCAGTATTTT. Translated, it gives CASSSRTSGTTDTQYF.

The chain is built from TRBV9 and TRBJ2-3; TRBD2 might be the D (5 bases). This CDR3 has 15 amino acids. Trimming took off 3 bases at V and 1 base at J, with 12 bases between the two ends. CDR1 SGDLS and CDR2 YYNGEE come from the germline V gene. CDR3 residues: CASSAGGLRTDTQYF. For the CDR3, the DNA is TGTGCCAGCAGCGCGGGCGGGCTTCGCACAGATACGCAGTATTTT. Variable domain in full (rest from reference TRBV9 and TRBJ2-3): DSGVTQTPKHLITATGQRVTLRCSPRSGDLSVYWYQQSLDQGLQFLIQYYNGEERAKGNILERFSAQQFPDLHSELNLSSLELGDSALYFCASSAGGLRTDTQYFGPGTRLTVL.

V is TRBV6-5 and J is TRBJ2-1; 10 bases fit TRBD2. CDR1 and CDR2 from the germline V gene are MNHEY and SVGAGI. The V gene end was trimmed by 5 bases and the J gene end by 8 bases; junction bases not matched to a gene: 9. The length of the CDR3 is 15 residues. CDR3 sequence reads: CASSRAGGPYHEQFF. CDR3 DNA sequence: TGTGCCAGCAGTAGAGCGGGAGGGCCGTACCATGAGCAGTTCTTC.

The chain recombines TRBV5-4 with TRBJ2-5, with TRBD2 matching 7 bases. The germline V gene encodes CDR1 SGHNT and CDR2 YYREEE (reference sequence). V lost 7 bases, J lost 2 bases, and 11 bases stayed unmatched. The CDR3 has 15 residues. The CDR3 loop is CASCGREGPQETQYF. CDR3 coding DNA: TGTGCCAGCTGTGGGAGGGAGGGCCCTCAAGAGACCCAGTACTTC.

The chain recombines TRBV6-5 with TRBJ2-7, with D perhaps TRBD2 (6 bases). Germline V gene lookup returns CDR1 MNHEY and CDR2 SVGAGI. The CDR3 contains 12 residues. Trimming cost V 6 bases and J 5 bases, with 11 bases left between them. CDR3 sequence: CASRQAGHEQYF. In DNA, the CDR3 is TGTGCCAGCAGACAGGCGGGGCACGAGCAGTACTTC.

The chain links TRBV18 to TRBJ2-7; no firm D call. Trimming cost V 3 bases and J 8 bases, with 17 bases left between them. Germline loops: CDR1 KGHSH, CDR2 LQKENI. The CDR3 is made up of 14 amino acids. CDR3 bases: TGTGCCAGCTCACCGTCTTTAGACTGGTATAAGCAGTACTTC. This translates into CASSPSLDWYKQYF. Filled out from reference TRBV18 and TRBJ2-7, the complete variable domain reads NAGVMQNPRHLVRRRGQEARLRCSPMKGHSHVYWYRQLPEEGLKFMVYLQKENIIDESGMPKERFSAEFPKEGPSILRIQQVVRGDSAAYFCASSPSLDWYKQYFGPGTRLTVT.

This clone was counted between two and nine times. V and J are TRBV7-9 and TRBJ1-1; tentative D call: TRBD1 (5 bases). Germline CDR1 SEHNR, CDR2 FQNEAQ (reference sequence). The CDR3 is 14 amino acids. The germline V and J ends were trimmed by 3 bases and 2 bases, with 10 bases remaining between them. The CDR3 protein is CASSLAGQNTEAFF. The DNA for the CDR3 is TGTGCCAGCAGCTTGGCCGGACAAAACACTGAAGCTTTCTTT.

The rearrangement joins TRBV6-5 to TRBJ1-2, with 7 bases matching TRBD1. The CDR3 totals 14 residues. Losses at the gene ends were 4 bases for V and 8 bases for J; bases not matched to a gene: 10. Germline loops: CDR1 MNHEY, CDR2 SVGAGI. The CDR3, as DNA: TGTGCCAGCAGTTGGTTAGGGGGCGGTCGAGGCTACACCTTC. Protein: CASSWLGGGRGYTF.